Listed below are T cell receptor beta chains from one sample, sequenced in a study of T cell repertoires in cytomegalovirus infection. For these TCRs, the target antigens are not known. One entry per CDR3 protein results from TCRdb running MiXCR on the reads. The sample has 650,000 to 900,000 distinct CDR3 sequences; around a third are singletons. The starting material was cultured CD8+ T cells from PBMCs, obtained from culture after CMV antigen stimulation. The receptors stem from a human donor in good health (CMV status not recorded). Some clones in this sample may be carry-over from other donors' samples. CDR3s include the opening cysteine and the closing phenylalanine or tryptophan. The D gene is left open where the match is weak. Size tells how often a clone was seen (once, few, many) or the class of an expanded clone, and some rows leave it out.

size	V	D	J	CDR3	DNA
.	TRBV7-6	.	TRBJ2-7	CASSFRDSDSYEQYF	TGTGCCAGCAGCTTCCGGGACTCCGACTCCTACGAGCAGTACTTC
many	TRBV5-1	TRBD2	TRBJ2-5	CASSPGLAGVETQYF	TGCGCCAGCAGCCCGGGACTAGCGGGGGTGGAGACCCAGTACTTC
.	TRBV12-3/TRBV12-4	TRBD1	TRBJ1-5	CASATGGNQPQHF	TGTGCCAGCGCCACAGGGGGCAATCAGCCCCAGCATTTT
.	TRBV7-2	.	TRBJ1-3	CASSSNPYSGNTIYF	TGTGCCAGCAGCTCGAACCCCTACTCTGGAAACACCATATATTTT
.	TRBV18	.	TRBJ2-5	CASSPPPREETQYF	TGTGCCAGCTCACCACCCCCGCGGGAAGAGACCCAGTACTTC
few	TRBV7-2	.	TRBJ1-5	CASSLPSGHRSNQPQHF	TGTGCCAGCAGCTTACCCTCTGGACACCGGAGCAATCAGCCCCAGCATTTT
.	TRBV20-1	.	TRBJ2-5	CSARGSGIETQYF	TGCAGTGCTAGAGGGTCCGGGATAGAGACCCAGTACTTC
few	TRBV7-3	.	TRBJ2-3	CASSTAGLTDTQYF	TGTGCCAGCAGCACAGCGGGCCTTACAGATACGCAGTATTTT
.	TRBV27	.	TRBJ1-5	CASSDGSRGYSNQPQHF	TGTGCCAGCAGTGACGGGAGCAGGGGTTATAGCAATCAGCCCCAGCATTTT
few	TRBV14	.	TRBJ2-2	CASSQAVLGNTGELFF	TGTGCCAGCAGCCAAGCCGTATTAGGGAACACCGGGGAGCTGTTTTTT
few	TRBV14	.	TRBJ2-4	CASSHGWQGSSRAKNIQYF	TGTGCCAGCAGCCACGGTTGGCAGGGAAGTTCCAGAGCCAAAAACATTCAGTACTTC
.	TRBV5-1	.	TRBJ2-1	CASSFGGGAKFF	.
few	TRBV7-3	TRBD2	TRBJ2-2	CASSLAGGSNTGELFF	TGTGCCAGCAGTCTAGCGGGGGGCTCGAACACCGGGGAGCTGTTTTTT
.	TRBV9	TRBD2	TRBJ2-5	CASSGTSGAKQETQYF	TGTGCCAGCAGCGGGACTAGCGGGGCTAAACAAGAGACCCAGTACTTC
few	TRBV15	.	TRBJ1-5	CATSRALGPYGSNQPQHF	TGTGCCACCAGCAGAGCCTTAGGGCCATATGGTAGCAATCAGCCCCAGCATTTT
.	TRBV27	TRBD1	TRBJ1-2	CASGTGSGYTF	TGTGCCAGCGGGACAGGGTCCGGCTACACCTTC
.	TRBV6-5	.	TRBJ1-2	CASRESDFDGYTF	TGTGCCAGCAGGGAAAGTGATTTCGATGGCTACACCTTC
.	TRBV6-1	.	TRBJ1-5	CASSFGHPSNQPQHF	TGTGCCAGCAGCTTTGGGCACCCAAGCAATCAGCCCCAGCATTTT
few	TRBV29-1	TRBD1	TRBJ2-1	CSVEGTGVGEQFF	TGCAGCGTTGAAGGGACAGGGGTCGGTGAGCAGTTCTTC
.	TRBV4-3	.	TRBJ1-6	CASSQDSEGRSPLHF	TGCGCCAGCAGCCAAGATTCGGAAGGAAGGTCACCCCTCCACTTT
few	TRBV12-5	.	TRBJ2-1	CASGLISDYLGNEQFF	TGTGCTAGTGGTTTGATTTCGGACTACCTGGGGAATGAGCAGTTCTTC
.	TRBV6-6	.	TRBJ1-1	CASSAGPGRSTEAFF	TGTGCCAGCAGCGCGGGCCCAGGACGTAGCACTGAAGCTTTCTTT
few	TRBV19	.	TRBJ2-5	CASSIGREETQYF	TGTGCCAGTAGTATAGGACGGGAGGAGACCCAGTACTTC
.	TRBV10-3	.	TRBJ2-5	CAISERGGSWYF	TGTGCCATCAGTGAGCGCGGCGGCTCCTGGTACTTC
many	TRBV7-2	TRBD1	TRBJ2-5	CASSINRGGETQYF	TGTGCCAGCAGCATAAACAGGGGTGGGGAGACCCAGTACTTC
few	TRBV7-9	.	TRBJ2-7	CASSFRDPLYEQYF	TGTGCCAGCAGCTTCAGGGACCCTCTGTACGAGCAGTACTTC
many	TRBV7-9	.	TRBJ2-2	CASSSRPKGEELFF	TGTGCCAGCAGCAGCAGACCCAAGGGGGAGGAGCTGTTTTTT
.	TRBV28	.	TRBJ2-5	CASRTPRRGLGETQYF	TGTGCCAGCAGGACCCCCCGCCGGGGGTTAGGAGAGACCCAGTACTTC
few	TRBV4-1	.	TRBJ1-6	CASSQEGRSSYNSPLHF	TGCGCCAGCAGCCAAGAGGGACGGAGCTCCTATAATTCACCCCTCCACTTT
.	TRBV19	.	TRBJ2-3	CASWGIFTDTQYF	TGTGCCAGTTGGGGTATTTTCACAGATACGCAGTATTTT
few	TRBV28	TRBD1	TRBJ1-2	CASSLRGQGKVNYGYTF	TGTGCCAGCAGTTTAAGGGGACAGGGAAAAGTTAACTATGGCTACACCTTC
.	TRBV6-1	TRBD1	TRBJ1-1	CASFSRRGLGLRGTEAFF	TGTGCCTCCTTCAGCCGCAGGGGGCTGGGATTGAGAGGAACTGAAGCTTTCTTT
.	TRBV9	.	TRBJ2-1	CASSLGVYEQFF	TGTGCCAGCAGCTTGGGAGTGTATGAGCAGTTCTTC
.	TRBV14	TRBD1	TRBJ2-7	CASSQEVGQAYEQYF	TGTGCCAGCAGCCAAGAGGTAGGACAGGCCTACGAGCAGTACTTC
.	TRBV20-1	.	TRBJ2-3	CSGGAGRVIDTQYF	TGCAGTGGGGGCGCGGGCAGGGTAATAGATACGCAGTATTTT
.	TRBV7-2	TRBD2	TRBJ2-5	CASSFGLVETQYF	TGTGCCAGCAGCTTCGGACTAGTTGAGACCCAGTACTTC
.	TRBV4-1	.	TRBJ2-1	CASSQLNLNEQFF	TGCGCCAGCAGCCAACTTAACCTCAATGAGCAGTTCTTC
many	TRBV19	.	TRBJ2-2	CASSPGLNTGELFF	TGCGCCAGCAGTCCGGGACTGAACACCGGGGAGCTGTTTTTT
few	TRBV6-6	.	TRBJ2-3	CAGFSDTQYF	TGTGCCGGGTTTAGTGATACGCAGTATTTT
many	TRBV7-6	TRBD2	TRBJ2-7	CASSYGLAGGPEQYF	TGTGCCAGCAGCTACGGACTAGCGGGGGGCCCCGAGCAGTACTTC
few	TRBV7-9	.	TRBJ2-1	CASSLSPGSSYNEQFF	TGTGCCAGCAGCTTAAGCCCAGGGAGCTCCTACAATGAGCAGTTCTTC
.	TRBV27	.	TRBJ2-3	CASSLAPLLEDTQYF	TGTGCCAGCAGTTTAGCCCCTCTTTTAGAGGATACGCAGTATTTT
.	TRBV5-4	.	TRBJ2-2	CASNLGSGNTGELFF	TGTGCCAGCAACTTGGGCAGCGGGAACACCGGGGAGCTGTTTTTT
.	TRBV4-1	.	TRBJ2-5	CASSQDPGLVETQYF	TGCGCCAGCAGCCAAGATCCCGGACTCGTGGAGACCCAGTACTTC
.	TRBV5-1	.	TRBJ2-7	CASGPRTDSYEQYF	TGCGCCAGCGGCCCTCGGACCGATTCCTACGAGCAGTACTTC
.	TRBV15	.	TRBJ2-7	CATSEGQGNYEQYF	TGTGCCACCAGCGAGGGCCAGGGCAACTACGAGCAGTACTTC
.	TRBV10-2	.	TRBJ2-3	CASRGAWTESTDTQYF	TGCGCCAGCAGGGGAGCCTGGACAGAAAGCACAGATACGCAGTATTTT
many	TRBV6-1	.	TRBJ2-5	CASSLPSTGKETQYF	TGTGCCAGCAGTCTACCCTCAACAGGGAAAGAGACCCAGTACTTC